The 30 T cell receptor beta chains in this list originate from one sample, sequenced in a study of T cell changes during pregnancy in multiple sclerosis. The data were produced by immunoSEQ multiplex PCR, yet TCRdb's version contains in-frame clones alone and is incomplete. The sample yields about 72,000 clones, 90% to 95% seen once. The source material was peripheral blood, sampled in the first trimester of pregnancy. The receptors were gathered from a female donor in good health, enrolled as a control in a pregnancy study.

CDR3: CASSLAGGKTQYF. The CDR3 DNA sequence: TGTGCCAGCAGTTTGGCAGGGGGAAAGACCCAGTACTTC. The J gene is TRBJ2-5, the V gene TRBV27; TRBD1 agrees at 7 bases. Germline CDR1 and CDR2: MNHEY and SMNVEV (reference sequence). The CDR3 consists of 13 residues. The trim removed 3 bases at V and 6 bases at J, leaving 4 bases unmatched.

The chain couples TRBV7-2 to TRBJ2-7, with 7 bases matching TRBD2. This CDR3 contains 14 residues. Germline V gene lookup returns CDR1 SGHTA and CDR2 FQGNSA. V lost 2 bases, J lost 7 bases, and 8 bases stayed unmatched. In DNA form, the CDR3 reads TGTGCCAGCAGCTTATGGGGCGGGAGTCGAGAGCAGTACTTC. As protein: CASSLWGGSREQYF. Combining the CDR3 with reference TRBV7-2 and TRBJ2-7 gives the whole variable domain GAGVSQSPSNKVTEKGKDVELRCDPISGHTALYWYRQSLGQGLEFLIYFQGNSAPDKSGLPSDRFSAERTGGSVSTLTIQRTQQEDSAVYLCASSLWGGSREQYFGPGTRLTVT.

The chain has TRBV19 and TRBJ1-5; no clear D. Trimming took off 11 bases at V and 3 bases at J, with 11 bases between the two ends. This CDR3 is 12 amino acids long. Per the germline V gene, CDR1 is LNHDA and CDR2 is SQIVND (reference sequence). This chain's CDR3 is CASQRLNQPQHF. The CDR3 nucleotides read TGTGCCTCCCAGCGGCTCAATCAGCCCCAGCATTTT.

This sequence joins TRBV6-6 and TRBJ1-5, with TRBD1 matching over 8 bases. Per the germline V gene, CDR1 is MNHNY and CDR2 is SVGAGI (reference sequence). The CDR3 length is 13 residues. Unmatched junction bases numbered 6, after V lost 8 bases and J lost 6 bases. DNA for the CDR3: TGTGCCAGCTTCGACAGGGGTTTTCAGCCCCAGCATTTT. Amino acid sequence: CASFDRGFQPQHF.

This clone has just one count. This sequence joins TRBV28 and TRBJ1-1, with D hard to call. V dropped 3 bases and J dropped 0 bases, with 8 bases sitting between them. Germline V CDR1 and CDR2: MDHEN, SYDVKM. This CDR3 has 14 residues. CDR3 nucleotides: TGTGCCAGCAGTTTCCGGGGATTGAACACTGAAGCTTTCTTT. Protein: CASSFRGLNTEAFF.

With respect to this clone: Because the CDR3's place on the DNA is in doubt, the DNA is left out and the CDR3 is given as listed by TCRdb. The V call is TRBV7-2, the J call TRBJ2-4; TRBD2, the table's D call, lacks a check against the DNA. Germline V lookup: CDR1 SGHTA, CDR2 FQGNSA. The CDR3 sequence runs 16 residues, both termini included. This CDR3 reads CASSLVLERVANIQYF.

The rearrangement joins TRBV6-4 to TRBJ2-1, with a tentative D call TRBD2 (6 bases). Deletions cut 3 bases from V and 9 bases from J, with 12 bases between. The germline V gene encodes CDR1 MRHNA and CDR2 SNTAGT. This CDR3 has 13 residues. CDR3 in amino acids: CASSEGGRSEQFF. The DNA of the CDR3 is TGTGCCAGCAGTGAGGGGGGACGAAGTGAGCAGTTCTTC.

The J gene is TRBJ2-7, the V gene TRBV30; the D gene is possibly TRBD1 (5 bases). The CDR3 has 13 residues. Germline assignment: CDR1 GTSNPN and CDR2 SVGIG (reference sequence). V lost 6 bases and J lost 0, with 12 bases in between. The CDR3 DNA is TGTGCCTGCCATCAGGGAAACTCCTACGAGCAGTACTTC. This sequence encodes CACHQGNSYEQYF.

The chain employs TRBV18 and TRBJ2-7, with 11 bases matching TRBD1. The V segment lost 4 bases and the J segment 6 bases; nucleotides outside the gene matches: 5. Germline CDR1 KGHSH, CDR2 LQKENI. The CDR3 consists of 14 residues. CDR3 sequence (DNA): TGTGCCAGCTCACTCGGACAGGGGGCTTTCGAGCAGTACTTC. Translation gives CASSLGQGAFEQYF.

The rearrangement uses TRBV30 and TRBJ1-1; D ambiguous. Trimming cost V 2 bases and J 0 bases, with 7 bases left between them. This CDR3 is 13 amino acids long. The germline V gene encodes CDR1 GTSNPN and CDR2 SVGIG (reference sequence). Here the CDR3 reads CAWSPDLNTEAFF. The CDR3, as DNA: TGTGCCTGGAGTCCTGACTTGAACACTGAAGCTTTCTTT.

The CDR3 nucleotides are TGTGCCAGCAGTTTTACAGGAGAGACCCAGTACTTC. Translation gives CASSFTGETQYF. This chain joins TRBV28 and TRBJ2-5; D may be TRBD1 (5 bases). The CDR3 runs to 12 residues. CDR1 MDHEN and CDR2 SYDVKM come from the germline V gene. V lost 3 bases and J 4 bases, leaving 6 bases between the germline ends.

This chain links TRBV7-2 with TRBJ2-2, with D tentatively TRBD2 (5 bases). Germline CDR1 SGHTA, CDR2 FQGNSA. V was shortened by 5 bases and J by 8 bases, with 12 bases between the two germline ends. CDR3 length equals 13 residues. CDR3 in amino acids: CASSPRVRGELFF. For the CDR3, the DNA is TGTGCCAGCAGCCCGCGGGTTCGGGGGGAGCTGTTTTTT.

The J gene is TRBJ2-7, the V gene TRBV28; 9 bases are a match to TRBD1. The J segment lost 6 bases and the V segment lost 5 bases, leaving 5 bases of the junction unmatched. Germline V gives CDR1 MDHEN, CDR2 SYDVKM. The CDR3 runs 13 residues. CDR3 region: CASSLGTGTEQYF. The DNA for the CDR3 is TGTGCCAGCAGTCTCGGGACAGGGACCGAGCAGTACTTC.

This clone was observed once. The chain joins TRBV7-9 to TRBJ2-7; D is undetermined. The CDR3 spans 13 residues. The V end was cut by 1 base, the J end by 0 bases, with 4 bases between. CDR1 and CDR2 (germline): SEHNR, FQNEAQ (reference sequence). The CDR3 region has the DNA TGTGCCAGCAGCTTAGACAGCTCCTACGAGCAGTACTTC. It yields the protein CASSLDSSYEQYF. Together with reference TRBV7-9 and TRBJ2-7, the CDR3 gives the full variable domain: DTGVSQNPRHKITKRGQNVTFRCDPISEHNRLYWYRQTLGQGPEFLTYFQNEAQLEKSRLLSDRFSAERPKGSFSTLEIQRTEQGDSAMYLCASSLDSSYEQYFGPGTRLTVT.

This rearrangement joins TRBV28 to TRBJ2-3; D is uncertain. Germline V gene sequence: CDR1 MDHEN, CDR2 SYDVKM. Trimming stripped 4 bases from V and 4 bases from J, with 6 bases between. The CDR3 contains 12 residues. CDR3 residues: CASSSAADTQYF. CDR3 DNA sequence: TGTGCCAGCAGTTCTGCAGCAGATACGCAGTATTTT.

This chain joins TRBV19 and TRBJ1-5; 7 positions agree with TRBD1. Germline V gene sequence: CDR1 LNHDA, CDR2 SQIVND (reference sequence). The CDR3 has 15 amino acids. The V segment lost 1 base and the J segment 8 bases; nucleotides outside the gene matches: 8. CDR3 in DNA: TGTGCCAGTAGTATAGGACAGGGCAGAAGGGAGCCCCAGCATTTT. As protein: CASSIGQGRREPQHF. Full variable domain (missing parts from reference TRBV19 and TRBJ1-5): DGGITQSPKYLFRKEGQNVTLSCEQNLNHDAMYWYRQDPGQGLRLIYYSQIVNDFQKGDIAEGYSVSREKKESFPLTVTSAQKNPTAFYLCASSIGQGRREPQHFGDGTRLSIL.

The rearrangement joins TRBV5-8 to TRBJ1-1; 7 bases fit TRBD1. The CDR3 is 13 residues long. The germline V gene has CDR1 SGHTS and CDR2 YDEGEE. Trimming took 8 bases from V and 4 from J; bases not matched to a gene: 8. For the CDR3, the DNA is TGTGCCAGGGGGAGACAGGGTACCACTGAAGCTTTCTTT. Translated: CARGRQGTTEAFF. The variable domain in full, with the rest retrieved from reference TRBV5-8 and TRBJ1-1, is EAGVTQSPTHLIKTRGQQATLRCSPISGHTSVYWYQQALGLGLQFLLWYDEGEERNRGNFPPRFSGRQFPNYSSELNVNALELEDSALYLCARGRQGTTEAFFGQGTRLTVV.

This clone came up once. J is TRBJ1-2 and V is TRBV5-4; TRBD1 is a possible D gene (5 bases). From germline, CDR1 is SGHNT and CDR2 YYREEE (reference sequence). Trimming pared 5 bases from V and 4 bases from J, leaving 9 bases between. The CDR3 consists of 12 residues. CDR3 sequence reads: CASRVDSYGYTF. The CDR3 coding sequence is TGTGCCAGCAGGGTTGACAGCTATGGCTACACCTTC.

The CDR3 sequence is CAIRGDRVSADTQYF. The CDR3 coding sequence is TGTGCCATCAGGGGGGACAGGGTTTCTGCAGATACGCAGTATTTT. The chain employs TRBV10-3 and TRBJ2-3, with TRBD1 identical over 9 bases. The germline V gene has CDR1 ENHRY and CDR2 SYGVKD. The CDR3 consists of 15 residues. V lost 6 bases and J lost 4; bases outside the gene matches: 8.

J is TRBJ2-7 and V is TRBV28, with TRBD1 matching 10 bases. Germline V gene data show CDR1 as MDHEN and CDR2 as SYDVKM. The CDR3 is made up of 13 amino acids. The junction had 0 bases not matched to a gene; V was cut back by 4 bases and J by 3 bases. The DNA for the CDR3 is TGTGCCAGCAGTTGGACAGGGGGCTACGAGCAGTACTTC. It yields the protein CASSWTGGYEQYF. Variable domain in full (rest from reference TRBV28 and TRBJ2-7): DVKVTQSSRYLVKRTGEKVFLECVQDMDHENMFWYRQDPGLGLRLIYFSYDVKMKEKGDIPEGYSVSREKKERFSLILESASTNQTSMYLCASSWTGGYEQYFGPGTRLTVT.

CDR3 in DNA: TGTGCCACCAGCAGAGGAGCAGATACGCAGTATTTT. It yields the protein CATSRGADTQYF. This rearrangement joins TRBV15 to TRBJ2-3, with D uncertain. Germline lookup yields CDR1 LNHNV and CDR2 YYDKDF (reference sequence). Between the trimmed V and J ends, which lost 1 base and 4 bases, there was a span of 3 bases. The CDR3 sequence is 12 residues long.

This clone was detected once. V and J are TRBV28 and TRBJ1-5; the D is unclear. The V gene's germline CDR1 is MDHEN and CDR2 SYDVKM. The CDR3 length is 12 residues. V shed 4 bases and J shed 3 bases, with 4 bases lying between them. The CDR3 loop reads CASSSPNQPQHF. The DNA of the CDR3 is TGTGCCAGCAGTTCTCCCAATCAGCCCCAGCATTTT. The variable domain in full, with the rest retrieved from reference TRBV28 and TRBJ1-5, is DVKVTQSSRYLVKRTGEKVFLECVQDMDHENMFWYRQDPGLGLRLIYFSYDVKMKEKGDIPEGYSVSREKKERFSLILESASTNQTSMYLCASSSPNQPQHFGDGTRLSIL.

The chain combines TRBV4-1 with TRBJ2-7; the D gene is possibly TRBD1 (6 bases). The CDR3 runs 14 residues. Trimming shortened V by 2 bases and J by 4 bases, and 12 bases separated the two germline ends. Germline values: CDR1 MGHRA, CDR2 YSYEKL. CDR3 loop: CASSQTGTTYEQYF. As DNA, the CDR3 is TGCGCCAGCAGCCAAACCGGGACAACGTACGAGCAGTACTTC.

J is TRBJ2-2 and V is TRBV27, with TRBD2 as a possible D gene (5 bases). The CDR3 extends over 14 amino acids. Germline V gene sequence: CDR1 MNHEY, CDR2 SMNVEV (reference sequence). Trimming left V 3 bases short and J 7 bases short, with 12 bases between. CDR3 sequence (DNA): TGTGCCAGCAGTTTGTTCAGAGGGTTCGGGGAGCTGTTTTTT. Its translation: CASSLFRGFGELFF.

This clone has just one count. This chain uses TRBV29-1 with TRBJ2-1; 7 bases are shared with TRBD2. This CDR3 comprises 14 residues. Germline CDR1 SQVTM, CDR2 ANQGSEA. The junction had 12 bases not matched to a gene; V was cut back by 6 bases and J by 7 bases. CDR3 amino acids: CSVTSASGLNEQFF. The CDR3 DNA reads TGCAGCGTAACTAGCGCGAGCGGGCTAAATGAGCAGTTCTTC.

This sequence joins TRBV6-5 and TRBJ2-5; the D gene is possibly TRBD2 (5 bases). The CDR3 runs to 12 residues. Germline CDR1 and CDR2: MNHEY and SVGAGI. Trimming took 2 bases from V and 9 from J, leaving 10 bases between them. CDR3 nucleotide sequence: TGTGCCAGCAGTTACCACGAGGGTCCCCAGTACTTC. Translation: CASSYHEGPQYF.

The CDR3 protein is CASSQDPGQGGQQYF. DNA for the CDR3: TGTGCCAGCAGCCAAGACCCTGGACAGGGTGGGCAGCAGTACTTC. This chain uses TRBV4-2 with TRBJ2-7; TRBD1 aligns across 8 bases. This CDR3 is built from 15 residues. J gave up 8 bases and V 0 bases, and 9 bases lay outside the gene matches. The germline V gene has CDR1 LGHNA and CDR2 YNFKEQ.

The chain uses TRBV4-1 and TRBJ2-7; 8 nucleotides agree with TRBD2. After removal of 0 bases from V and 0 bases from J, the junction contained 1 base not matched to a gene. Germline V gene sequence: CDR1 MGHRA, CDR2 YSYEKL. The CDR3 sequence is 15 residues long. The CDR3 reads CASSQESGSSYEQYF. In DNA form, the CDR3 reads TGCGCCAGCAGCCAAGAGAGCGGGAGCTCCTACGAGCAGTACTTC.

This rearrangement joins TRBV28 to TRBJ2-2; TRBD2 agrees at 12 bases. Germline values: CDR1 MDHEN, CDR2 SYDVKM. This CDR3 is built from 19 residues. Losses at the gene ends were 6 bases for V and 2 bases for J; bases not matched to a gene: 13. The CDR3 loop reads CASRLPRLAGGRNTGELFF. CDR3 DNA: TGTGCCAGCAGACTGCCGCGGCTAGCGGGAGGGCGAAACACCGGGGAGCTGTTTTTT.

With respect to this clone: A read error may produce the germline difference seen at one junction end. The rearrangement joins TRBV7-2 to TRBJ2-3; D is possibly TRBD2 (5 bases). CDR3 length: 17 residues. Germline V gives CDR1 SGHTA, CDR2 FQGNSA. The CDR3 DNA sequence: TGTGCCAACAGCTTAACGGGAACTACAAAACCCACAGATACGCAGTATTTT. This sequence encodes CANSLTGTTKPTDTQYF.